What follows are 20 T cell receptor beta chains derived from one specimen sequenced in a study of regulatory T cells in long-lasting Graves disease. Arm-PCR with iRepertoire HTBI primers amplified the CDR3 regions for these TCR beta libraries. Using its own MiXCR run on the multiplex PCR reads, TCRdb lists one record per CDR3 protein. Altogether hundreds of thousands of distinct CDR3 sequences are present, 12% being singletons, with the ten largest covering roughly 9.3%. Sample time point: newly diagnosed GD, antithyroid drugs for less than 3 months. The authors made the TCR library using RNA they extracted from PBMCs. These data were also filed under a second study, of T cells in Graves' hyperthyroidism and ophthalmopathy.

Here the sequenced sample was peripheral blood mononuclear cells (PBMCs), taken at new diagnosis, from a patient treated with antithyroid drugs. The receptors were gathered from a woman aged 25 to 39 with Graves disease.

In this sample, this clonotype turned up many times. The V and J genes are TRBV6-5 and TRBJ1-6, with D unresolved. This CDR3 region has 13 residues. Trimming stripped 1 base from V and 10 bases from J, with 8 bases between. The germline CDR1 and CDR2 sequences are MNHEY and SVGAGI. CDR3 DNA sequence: TGTGCCAGCAGTTACTTTAACGGATCACCCCTCCACTTT. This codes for CASSYFNGSPLHF.

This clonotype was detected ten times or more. The CDR3 sequence: CASRDPTGRGSYEQYF. In nucleotides, the CDR3 is TGTGCCAGCAGGGACCCGACAGGCCGAGGCTCCTACGAGCAGTACTTC. The gene calls are TRBV2 and TRBJ2-7, with a weak D call TRBD1 (6 bases). The germline CDR1 and CDR2 sequences are SNHLY and FYNNEI. There are 16 residues in the CDR3. V lost 6 bases and J lost 0, with 18 bases in between.

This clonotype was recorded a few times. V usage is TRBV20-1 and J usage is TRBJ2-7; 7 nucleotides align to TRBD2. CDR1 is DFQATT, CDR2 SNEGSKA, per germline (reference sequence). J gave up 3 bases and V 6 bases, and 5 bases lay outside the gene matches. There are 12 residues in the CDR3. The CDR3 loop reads CSAGLGRYEQYF. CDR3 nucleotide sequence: TGCAGTGCAGGACTAGGCCGCTACGAGCAGTACTTC.

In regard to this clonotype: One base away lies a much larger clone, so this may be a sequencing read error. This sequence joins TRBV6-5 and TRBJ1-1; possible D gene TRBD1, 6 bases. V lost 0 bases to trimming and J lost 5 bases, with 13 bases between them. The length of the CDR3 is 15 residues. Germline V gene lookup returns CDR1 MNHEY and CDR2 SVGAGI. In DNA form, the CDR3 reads TGTGCCAGCAGTTACTCTCGGGGGGCTAAAACTGAAGCTTTCTTT. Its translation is CASSYSRGAKTEAFF.

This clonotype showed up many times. As DNA, the CDR3 is TGTGCCAGCAGGGAAACAGGGGGCGGGGATCAGCCCCAGCATTTT. It translates to CASRETGGGDQPQHF. The rearrangement uses TRBV2 and TRBJ1-5, with TRBD1 identical over 9 bases. CDR1 is SNHLY, CDR2 FYNNEI, per germline. J was trimmed by 5 bases and V by 6 bases; bases with no gene match: 8. The CDR3 is 15 amino acids. Complete variable domain (other parts from reference TRBV2 and TRBJ1-5): EPEVTQTPSHQVTQMGQEVILRCVPISNHLYFYWYRQILGQKVEFLVSFYNNEISEKSEIFDDQFSVERPDGSNFTLKIRSTKLEDSAMYFCASRETGGGDQPQHFGDGTRLSIL.

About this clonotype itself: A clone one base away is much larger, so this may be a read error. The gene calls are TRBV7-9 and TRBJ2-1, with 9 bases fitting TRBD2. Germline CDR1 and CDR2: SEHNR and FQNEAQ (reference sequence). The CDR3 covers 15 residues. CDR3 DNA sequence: TGTGCCAGCAGCTTAGGACTAGCGGTGAACAATGAGCAGTCCTTC. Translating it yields CASSLGLAVNNEQSF. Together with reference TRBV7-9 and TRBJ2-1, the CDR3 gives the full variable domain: DTGVSQNPRHKITKRGQNVTFRCDPISEHNRLYWYRQTLGQGPEFLTYFQNEAQLEKSRLLSDRFSAERPKGSFSTLEIQRTEQGDSAMYLCASSLGLAVNNEQSFGPGTRLTVL.

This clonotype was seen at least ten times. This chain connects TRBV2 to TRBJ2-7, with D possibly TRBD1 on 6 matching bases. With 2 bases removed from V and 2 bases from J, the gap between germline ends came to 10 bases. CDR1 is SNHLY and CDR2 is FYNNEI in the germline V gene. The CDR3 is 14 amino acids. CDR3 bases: TGTGCCAGCAGTGAACACAGGGATACCTACGAGCAGTACTTC. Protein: CASSEHRDTYEQYF.

The DNA for the CDR3 is TGCAGCGTGTCTCAACAATCGGCGGTGAAGGCTTTCTTT. Protein sequence: CSVSQQSAVKAFF. V is TRBV29-1 and J is TRBJ1-1; D unclear. The ends were cut back, 6 bases at V and 11 bases at J, with 22 bases in the middle. CDR1 and CDR2 from the germline V gene are SQVTM and ANQGSEA. This CDR3 spans 13 amino acids.

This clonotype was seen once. The CDR3 nucleotides are TGTGCCAGCAGCGTAGCGGGGGGGCTCAACACTGAAGCTTTCTTT. The encoded protein is CASSVAGGLNTEAFF. The chain recombines TRBV9 with TRBJ1-1, with D possibly being TRBD1 (6 bases). The V gene's germline CDR1 is SGDLS and CDR2 YYNGEE. Deletions cut 0 bases from V and 2 bases from J, with 11 bases between. The CDR3 is made up of 15 amino acids.

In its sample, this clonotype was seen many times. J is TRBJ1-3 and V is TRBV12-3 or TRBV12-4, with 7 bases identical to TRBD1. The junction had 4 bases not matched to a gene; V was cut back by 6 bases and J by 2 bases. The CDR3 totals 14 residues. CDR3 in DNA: TGTGCCAGCAGCACTGACAGGGCTGGAAACACCATATATTTT. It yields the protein CASSTDRAGNTIYF.

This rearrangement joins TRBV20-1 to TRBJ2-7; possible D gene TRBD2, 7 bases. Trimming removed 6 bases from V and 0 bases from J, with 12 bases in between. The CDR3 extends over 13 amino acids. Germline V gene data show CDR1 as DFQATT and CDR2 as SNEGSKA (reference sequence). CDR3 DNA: TGCAGTGCCCTCGGGGGGCTCTCCTACGAGCAGTACTTC. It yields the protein CSALGGLSYEQYF.

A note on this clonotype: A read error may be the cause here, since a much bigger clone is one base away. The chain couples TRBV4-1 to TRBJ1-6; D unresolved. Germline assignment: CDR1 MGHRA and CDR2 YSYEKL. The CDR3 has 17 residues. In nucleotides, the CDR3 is TGCGCCGGCAGCCAAGATCTCTCCCGACTTAGGAATTCACCCCTCCACTTT. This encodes CAGSQDLSRLRNSPLHF.

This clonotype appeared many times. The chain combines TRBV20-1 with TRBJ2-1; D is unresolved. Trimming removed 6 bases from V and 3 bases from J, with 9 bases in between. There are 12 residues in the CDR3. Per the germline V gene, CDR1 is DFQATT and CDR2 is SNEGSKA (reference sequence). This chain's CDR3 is CSAGSGYNEQFF. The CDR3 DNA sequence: TGCAGTGCAGGGTCCGGCTACAATGAGCAGTTCTTC.

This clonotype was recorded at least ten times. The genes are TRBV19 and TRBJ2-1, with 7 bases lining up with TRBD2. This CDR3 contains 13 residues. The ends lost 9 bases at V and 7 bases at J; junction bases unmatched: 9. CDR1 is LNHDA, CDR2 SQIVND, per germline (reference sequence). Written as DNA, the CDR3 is TGTGCCAGCGGAGTAGCGGGTAGGAATGAGCAGTTCTTC. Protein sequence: CASGVAGRNEQFF.

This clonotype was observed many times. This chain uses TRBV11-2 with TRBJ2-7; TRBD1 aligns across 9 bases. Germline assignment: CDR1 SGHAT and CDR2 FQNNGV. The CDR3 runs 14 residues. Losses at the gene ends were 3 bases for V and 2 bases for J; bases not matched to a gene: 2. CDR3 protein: CASSFGTGPYEQYF. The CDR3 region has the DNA TGTGCCAGCAGCTTCGGGACAGGGCCCTACGAGCAGTACTTC.

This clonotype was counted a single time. The CDR3 DNA reads as TGTGCCACCAGACGGGGCGGCTACGAGCAGTACTTC. It specifies CATRRGGYEQYF. This rearrangement joins TRBV15 to TRBJ2-7; perhaps D is TRBD1 or TRBD2 (5 bases each). This CDR3 has 12 residues. V lost 6 bases to trimming and J lost 3 bases, with 9 bases between them. The germline CDR1 and CDR2 sequences are LNHNV and YYDKDF (reference sequence). Supplemented by reference TRBV15 and TRBJ2-7, the full variable domain reads DAMVIQNPRYQVTQFGKPVTLSCSQTLNHNVMYWYQQKSSQAPKLLFHYYDKDFNNEADTPDNFQSRRPNTSFCFLDIRSPGLGDTAMYLCATRRGGYEQYFGPGTRLTVT.

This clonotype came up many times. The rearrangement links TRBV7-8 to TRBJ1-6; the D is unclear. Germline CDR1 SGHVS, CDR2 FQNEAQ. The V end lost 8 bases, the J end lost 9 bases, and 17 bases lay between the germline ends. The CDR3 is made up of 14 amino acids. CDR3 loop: CASVDKRLGSPLHF. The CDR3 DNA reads TGTGCCAGCGTCGACAAGCGACTGGGTTCACCCCTCCACTTT.

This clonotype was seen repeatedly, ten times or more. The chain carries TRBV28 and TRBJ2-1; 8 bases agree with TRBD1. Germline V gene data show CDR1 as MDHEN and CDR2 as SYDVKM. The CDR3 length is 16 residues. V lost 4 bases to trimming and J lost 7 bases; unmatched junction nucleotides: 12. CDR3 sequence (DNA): TGTGCCAGCAGTTCTGCCGGGACAGGAATGAGGAATGAGCAGTTCTTC. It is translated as CASSSAGTGMRNEQFF.

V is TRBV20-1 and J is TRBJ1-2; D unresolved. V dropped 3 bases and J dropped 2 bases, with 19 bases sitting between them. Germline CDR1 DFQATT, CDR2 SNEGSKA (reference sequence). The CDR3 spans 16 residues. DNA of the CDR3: TGCAGTGCTAGTTCAACGATCGGATCCTCAAACTATGGCTACACCTTC. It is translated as CSASSTIGSSNYGYTF.

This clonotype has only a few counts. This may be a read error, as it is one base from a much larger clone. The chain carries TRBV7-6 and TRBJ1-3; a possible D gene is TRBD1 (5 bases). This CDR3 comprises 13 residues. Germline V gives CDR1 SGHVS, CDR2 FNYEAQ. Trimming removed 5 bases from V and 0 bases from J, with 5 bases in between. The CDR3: CASSDSSGNTIYF. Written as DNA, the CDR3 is TGTGCCAGCAGCGACAGCTCTGGAAACACCATATATTTT.